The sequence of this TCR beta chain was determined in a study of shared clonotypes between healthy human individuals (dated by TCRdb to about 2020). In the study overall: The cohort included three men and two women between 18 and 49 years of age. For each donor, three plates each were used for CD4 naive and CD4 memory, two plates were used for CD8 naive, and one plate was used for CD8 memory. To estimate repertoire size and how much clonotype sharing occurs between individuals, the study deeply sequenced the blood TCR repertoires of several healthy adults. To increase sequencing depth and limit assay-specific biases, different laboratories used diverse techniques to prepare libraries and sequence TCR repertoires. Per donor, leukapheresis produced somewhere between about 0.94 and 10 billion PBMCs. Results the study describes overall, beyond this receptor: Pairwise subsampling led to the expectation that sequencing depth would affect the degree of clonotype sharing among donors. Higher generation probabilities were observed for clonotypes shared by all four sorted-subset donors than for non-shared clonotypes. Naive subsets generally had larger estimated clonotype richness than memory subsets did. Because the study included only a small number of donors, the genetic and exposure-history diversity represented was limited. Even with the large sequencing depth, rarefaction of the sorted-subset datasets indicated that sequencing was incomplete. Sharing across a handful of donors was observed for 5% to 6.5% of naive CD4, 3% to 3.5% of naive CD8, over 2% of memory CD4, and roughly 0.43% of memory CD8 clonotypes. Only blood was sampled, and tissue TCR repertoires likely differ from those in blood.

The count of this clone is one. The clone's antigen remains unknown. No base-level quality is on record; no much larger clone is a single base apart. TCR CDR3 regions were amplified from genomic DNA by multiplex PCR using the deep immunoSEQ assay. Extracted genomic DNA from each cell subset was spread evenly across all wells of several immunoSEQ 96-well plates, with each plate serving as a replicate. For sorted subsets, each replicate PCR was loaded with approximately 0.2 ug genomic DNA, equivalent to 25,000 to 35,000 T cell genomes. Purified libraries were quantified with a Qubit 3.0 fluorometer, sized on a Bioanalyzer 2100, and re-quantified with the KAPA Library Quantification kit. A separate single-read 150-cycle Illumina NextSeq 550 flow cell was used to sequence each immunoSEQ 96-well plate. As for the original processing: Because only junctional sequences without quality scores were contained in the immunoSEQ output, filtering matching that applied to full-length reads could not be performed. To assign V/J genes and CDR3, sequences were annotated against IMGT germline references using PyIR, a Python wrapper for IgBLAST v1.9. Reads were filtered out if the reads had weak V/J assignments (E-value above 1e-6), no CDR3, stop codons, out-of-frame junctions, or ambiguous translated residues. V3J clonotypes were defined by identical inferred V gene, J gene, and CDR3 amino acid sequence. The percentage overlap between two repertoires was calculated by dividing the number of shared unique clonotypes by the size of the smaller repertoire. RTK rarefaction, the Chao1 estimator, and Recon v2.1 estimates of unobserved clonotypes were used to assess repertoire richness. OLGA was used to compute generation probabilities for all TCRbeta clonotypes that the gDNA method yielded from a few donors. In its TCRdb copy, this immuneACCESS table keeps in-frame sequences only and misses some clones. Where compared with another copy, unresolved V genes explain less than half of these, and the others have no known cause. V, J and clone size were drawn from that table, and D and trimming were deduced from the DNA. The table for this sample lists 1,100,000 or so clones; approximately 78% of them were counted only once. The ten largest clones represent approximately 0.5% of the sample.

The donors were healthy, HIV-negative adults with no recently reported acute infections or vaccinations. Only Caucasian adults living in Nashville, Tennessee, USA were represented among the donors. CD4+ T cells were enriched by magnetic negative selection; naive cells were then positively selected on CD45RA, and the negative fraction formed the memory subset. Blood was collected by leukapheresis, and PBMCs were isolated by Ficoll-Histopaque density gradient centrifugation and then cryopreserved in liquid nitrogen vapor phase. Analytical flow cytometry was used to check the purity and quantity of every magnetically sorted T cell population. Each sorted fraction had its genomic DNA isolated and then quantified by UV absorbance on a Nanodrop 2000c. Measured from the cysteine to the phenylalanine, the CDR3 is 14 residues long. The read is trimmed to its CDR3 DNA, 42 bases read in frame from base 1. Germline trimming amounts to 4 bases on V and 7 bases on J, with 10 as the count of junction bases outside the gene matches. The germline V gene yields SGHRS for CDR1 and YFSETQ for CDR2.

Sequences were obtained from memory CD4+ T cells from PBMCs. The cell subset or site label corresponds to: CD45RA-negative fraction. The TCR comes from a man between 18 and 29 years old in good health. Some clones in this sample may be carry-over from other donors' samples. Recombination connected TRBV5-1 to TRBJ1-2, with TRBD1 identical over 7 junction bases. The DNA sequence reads TGCGCCAGCAGCAGGGAACAGGGGCCCCTTGGCTACACCTTC. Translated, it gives CASSREQGPLGYTF.